The present entry profiles one T cell receptor beta chain with its context. This CDR3 region has 11 residues. Germline V gene data show CDR1 as SQVTM and CDR2 as ANQGSEA. V dropped 4 bases and J dropped 0 bases, with 4 bases sitting between them. This entry comes from a study of CD8+ T cells in alopecia areata. RNA, once extracted, was reverse transcribed into cDNA for use as the sequencing template. The table came from immunoSEQ multiplex PCR; TCRdb's copy has only in-frame clones and leaves some out. The data hold about 160,000 clones, with around 47% observed a single time. The chain combines TRBV29-1 with TRBJ2-7; D unclear. This receptor was identified in a human donor with alopecia areata. Sequencing used CD4+ T cells sorted from blood. The CDR3 DNA is TGCAGCGTTGGGATCTCCTACGAGCAGTACTTC. Translated: CSVGISYEQYF.